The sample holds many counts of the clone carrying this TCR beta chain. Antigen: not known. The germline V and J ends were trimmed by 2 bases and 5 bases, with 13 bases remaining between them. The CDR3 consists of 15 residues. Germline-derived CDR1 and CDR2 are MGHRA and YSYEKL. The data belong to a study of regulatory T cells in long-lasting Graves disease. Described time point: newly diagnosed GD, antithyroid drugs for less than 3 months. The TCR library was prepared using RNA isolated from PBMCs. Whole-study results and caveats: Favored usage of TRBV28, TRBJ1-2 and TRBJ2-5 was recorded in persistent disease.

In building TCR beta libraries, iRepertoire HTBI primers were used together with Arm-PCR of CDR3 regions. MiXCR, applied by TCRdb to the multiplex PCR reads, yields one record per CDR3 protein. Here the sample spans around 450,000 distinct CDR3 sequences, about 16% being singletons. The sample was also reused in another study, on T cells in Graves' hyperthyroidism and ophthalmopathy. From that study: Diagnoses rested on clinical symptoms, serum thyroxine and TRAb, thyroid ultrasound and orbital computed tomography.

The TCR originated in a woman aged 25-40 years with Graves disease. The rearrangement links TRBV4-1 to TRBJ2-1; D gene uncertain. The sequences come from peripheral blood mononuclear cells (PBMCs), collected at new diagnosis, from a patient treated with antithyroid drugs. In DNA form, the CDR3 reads TGCGCCAGCAGCCAAAGCAGCGCCCAGAACAATGAGCAGTTCTTC. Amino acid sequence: CASSQSSAQNNEQFF.